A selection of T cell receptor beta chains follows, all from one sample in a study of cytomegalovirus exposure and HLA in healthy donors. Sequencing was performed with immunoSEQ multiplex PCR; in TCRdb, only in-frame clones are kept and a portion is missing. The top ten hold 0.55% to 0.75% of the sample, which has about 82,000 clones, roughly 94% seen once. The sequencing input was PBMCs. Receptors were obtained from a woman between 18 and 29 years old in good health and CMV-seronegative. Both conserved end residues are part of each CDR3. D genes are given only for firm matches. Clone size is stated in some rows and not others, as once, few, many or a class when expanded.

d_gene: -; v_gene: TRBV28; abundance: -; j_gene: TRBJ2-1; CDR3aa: CASSLLGLEQFF; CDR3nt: TGTGCCAGCAGTTTGTTGGGGCTTGAGCAGTTCTTC
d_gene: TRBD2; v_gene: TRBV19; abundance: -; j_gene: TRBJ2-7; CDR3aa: CASRLTGTSGTYEQYF; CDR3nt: TGTGCCAGTAGGCTTACCGGGACTAGCGGGACCTACGAGCAGTACTTC
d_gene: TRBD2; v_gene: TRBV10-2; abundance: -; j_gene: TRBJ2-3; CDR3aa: CASRGRDRPDTQYF; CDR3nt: TGCGCCAGCAGAGGGAGGGACCGACCAGATACGCAGTATTTT
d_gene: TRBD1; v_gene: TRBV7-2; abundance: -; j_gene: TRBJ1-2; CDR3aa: CASGTTGGIGYTF; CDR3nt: TGTGCCAGCGGGACGACAGGGGGCATAGGCTACACCTTC
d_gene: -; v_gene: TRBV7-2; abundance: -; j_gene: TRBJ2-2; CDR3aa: CASSLTYTGELFF; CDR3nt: TGTGCCAGCAGCTTGACTTATACCGGGGAGCTGTTTTTT
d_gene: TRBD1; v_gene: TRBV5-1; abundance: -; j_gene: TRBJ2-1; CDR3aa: CASSQGQGRYNEQFF; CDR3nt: TGCGCCAGCAGCCAGGGACAGGGGCGTTACAATGAGCAGTTCTTC
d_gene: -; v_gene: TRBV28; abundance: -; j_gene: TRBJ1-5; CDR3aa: CASIPDRSNQPQHF; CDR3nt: TGTGCCAGCATCCCCGACAGAAGCAATCAGCCCCAGCATTTT
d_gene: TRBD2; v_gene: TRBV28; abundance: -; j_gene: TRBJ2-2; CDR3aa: CASSLLLAGGNTGELFF; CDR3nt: TGTGCCAGCAGTCTTCTTCTAGCGGGAGGGAACACCGGGGAGCTGTTTTTT
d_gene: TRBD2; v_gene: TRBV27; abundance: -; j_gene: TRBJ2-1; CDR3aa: CASTPPGGRAVGQFF; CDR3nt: TGTGCCAGCACCCCCCCTGGCGGGAGGGCGGTTGGGCAGTTCTTC
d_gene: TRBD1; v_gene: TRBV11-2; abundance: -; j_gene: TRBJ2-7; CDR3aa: CASSLGTGYSGEQYF; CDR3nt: TGTGCCAGCAGCTTAGGGACAGGATATTCGGGGGAGCAGTACTTC
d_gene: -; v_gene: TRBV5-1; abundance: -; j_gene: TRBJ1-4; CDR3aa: CASSLGQPNEKLFF; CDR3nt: TGCGCCAGCAGCTTAGGACAGCCTAATGAAAAACTGTTTTTT
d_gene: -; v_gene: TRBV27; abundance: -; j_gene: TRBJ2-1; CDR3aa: CASSYQSRGEQFF; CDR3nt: TGTGCCAGCAGTTATCAGAGCCGGGGTGAGCAGTTCTTC
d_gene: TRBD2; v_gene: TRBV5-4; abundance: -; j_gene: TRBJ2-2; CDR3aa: CASSQQDGGRAGELFF; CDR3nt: TGTGCCAGCAGTCAACAAGATGGCGGGAGGGCCGGGGAGCTGTTTTTT
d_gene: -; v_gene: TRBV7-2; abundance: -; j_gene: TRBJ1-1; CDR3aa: CASAKRTEAFF; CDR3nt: TGTGCCAGTGCCAAGAGGACTGAAGCTTTCTTT
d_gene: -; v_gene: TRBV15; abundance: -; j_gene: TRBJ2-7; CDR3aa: CATSRGTVFEQYF; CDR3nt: TGTGCCACCAGCAGAGGAACAGTCTTCGAGCAGTACTTC
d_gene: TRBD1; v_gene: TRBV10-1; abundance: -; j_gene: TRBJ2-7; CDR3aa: CASSESPGRTGDTSQYF; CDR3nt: TGCGCCAGCAGTGAGTCGCCAGGGAGGACAGGGGATACATCGCAGTACTTC
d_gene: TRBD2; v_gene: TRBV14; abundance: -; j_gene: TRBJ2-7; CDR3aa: CASSQAGTSGAYEQYF; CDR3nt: TGTGCCAGCAGCCAAGCCGGGACTAGCGGTGCCTACGAGCAGTACTTC
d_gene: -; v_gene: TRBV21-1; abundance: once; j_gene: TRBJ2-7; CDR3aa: CASSKTSGFYEQYF; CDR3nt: TGTGCCAGCAGCAAGACTAGCGGGTTCTACGAGCAGTACTTC
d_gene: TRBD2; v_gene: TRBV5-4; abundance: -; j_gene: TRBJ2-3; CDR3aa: CASRRREGFTDTQYF; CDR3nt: TGTGCCAGCAGAAGGCGGGAGGGATTCACAGATACGCAGTATTTT
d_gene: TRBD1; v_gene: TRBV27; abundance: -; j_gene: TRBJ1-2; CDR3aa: CASSLGTGDYGYTF; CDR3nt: TGTGCCAGCAGTTTGGGTACAGGGGACTATGGCTACACCTTC
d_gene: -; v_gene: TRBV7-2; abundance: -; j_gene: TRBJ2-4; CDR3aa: CASSSPQDRLAKNIQYF; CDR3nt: TGTGCCAGCAGCTCGCCCCAGGACAGACTAGCCAAAAACATTCAGTACTTC
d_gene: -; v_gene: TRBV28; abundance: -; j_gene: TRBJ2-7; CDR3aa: CASSPRPAWGEVF; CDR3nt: TGTGCCAGCAGCCCTCGGCCGGCATGGGGGGAAGTTTTC
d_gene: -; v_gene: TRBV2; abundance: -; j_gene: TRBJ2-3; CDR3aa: CASSEAPRTPETQYF; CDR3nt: TGTGCCAGCAGTGAGGCTCCTAGAACCCCCGAGACGCAGTATTTT
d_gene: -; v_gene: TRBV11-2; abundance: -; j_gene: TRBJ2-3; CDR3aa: CASTRRETSDTQYF; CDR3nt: TGTGCCAGCACAAGACGGGAGACCTCAGATACGCAGTATTTT
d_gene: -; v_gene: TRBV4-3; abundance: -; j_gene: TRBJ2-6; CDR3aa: CASSQDHYSGANVLTF; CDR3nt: TGCGCCAGCAGCCAAGATCACTACTCTGGGGCCAACGTCCTGACTTTC
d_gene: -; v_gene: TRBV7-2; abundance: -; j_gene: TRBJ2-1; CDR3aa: CASSFRTSYNEQFF; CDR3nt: TGTGCCAGCAGCTTCAGAACCTCCTACAATGAGCAGTTCTTC
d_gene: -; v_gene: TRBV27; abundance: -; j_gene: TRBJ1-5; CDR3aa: CASSFGGGASNQPQHF; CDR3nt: TGTGCCAGCAGTTTCGGGGGTGGCGCAAGCAATCAGCCCCAGCATTTT
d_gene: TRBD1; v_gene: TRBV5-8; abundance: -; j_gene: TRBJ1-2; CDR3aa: CASTNLGQGSIWLRGYTF; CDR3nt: TGTGCCAGCACCAACCTAGGACAGGGGTCCATATGGTTGCGGGGCTACACCTTC
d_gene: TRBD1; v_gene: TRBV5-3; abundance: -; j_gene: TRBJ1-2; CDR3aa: CARSSAAGQVYGYTF; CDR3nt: TGTGCCAGAAGCTCCGCAGCGGGACAGGTTTATGGCTACACCTTC
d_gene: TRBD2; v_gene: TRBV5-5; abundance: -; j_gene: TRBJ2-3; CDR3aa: CASSLVRLAGAPMMDTQYF; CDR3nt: TGTGCCAGCAGCTTGGTACGTCTAGCGGGGGCCCCGATGATGGATACGCAGTATTTT
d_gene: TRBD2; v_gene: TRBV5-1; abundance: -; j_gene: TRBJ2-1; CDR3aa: CASSLGTSGISYNEQFF; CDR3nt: TGCGCCAGCAGCCTGGGGACTAGCGGAATCTCCTACAATGAGCAGTTCTTC